This TCR beta chain was recorded in a study of blood T cells in healthy people across ages. General study points: Roughly linear age-related decline in beta diversity appeared, significant by age about 40. Fewer expanded clones and more diversity marked long-lived versus aged donors.

As concerns this clonotype: Its antigen remains unknown.

Germline CDR1 and CDR2: KGHDR and SFDVKD. Trimming stripped 12 bases from V and 4 bases from J, with 19 bases between. The CDR3 covers 14 residues. A second PCR of roughly 6 to 12 cycles used a sample-barcoded 5' primer and a J-beta primer mix. With 12 random nucleotides, a template-switch adaptor tagged each individual cDNA molecule. TCRdb reprocessed the 5' RACE reads via MiXCR and lists one record per CDR3 protein. Of roughly 790,000 distinct CDR3 sequences listed, more than 40% are singletons. The genes are TRBV24-1 and TRBJ2-3, with D possibly matching TRBD1 (8 bases). This TCR was recovered from a woman in her fifties or sixties in good health. The sample was blood. The CDR3 DNA sequence: TGTGCCGCCCAAGACAGGGGAGGGGCAGATACGCAGTATTTT. This translates into CAAQDRGGADTQYF.